The T cell receptor beta chain under discussion was sequenced for a study of blood T cell repertoires in COVID-19. Produced via immunoSEQ multiplex PCR; TCRdb's table is partial and in-frame only. The repertoire holds 150,000 to 200,000 clones, with 84% as singletons. Germline V gives CDR1 MNHEY, CDR2 SVGEGT. V trimming: 6 bases; J trimming: 7 bases; junction bases outside the gene matches: 9. This CDR3 comprises 14 residues. Participant age was about 18 to 100 years, and participants resided in around 24 US areas. The source is a man in his fifties who had recovered from COVID-19. This rearrangement joins TRBV6-2 or TRBV6-3 to TRBJ1-5, with 7 bases that match TRBD1. Sequenced input: PBMCs or T cells enriched from blood (not recorded which). The CDR3 sequence is CASSRPGDSQPQHF. CDR3 DNA: TGTGCCAGCAGCCGCCCAGGGGACAGCCAGCCCCAGCATTTT.